A selection of T cell receptor beta chains follows, all from one sample in a study of T cells in Graves' hyperthyroidism and ophthalmopathy. TCRdb re-derived calls from the multiplex PCR reads in MiXCR, one entry per CDR3 protein. Of 500,000 to 600,000 distinct CDR3 sequences listed, about 43% are singletons. Sequenced material: peripheral blood or thyroid tissue (not recorded which). Receptors were obtained from a woman aged 18-29 years with Graves' hyperthyroidism. Each CDR3 is given with its conserved first and last residue. D genes are given only for firm matches. The listing skips clone size in some rows; elsewhere it reads once, few, many or a size class.

J gene	clone size	V gene	D gene	CDR3 DNA	CDR3 protein
TRBJ1-2	many	TRBV29-1	.	TGCAGCGTTGAGGTCATGGGTTCTAACTATGGCTACACCTTC	CSVEVMGSNYGYTF
TRBJ2-1	.	TRBV10-1	.	TGCGCCAGCAGTGAGTGCAGGGAGGATGAGCAGTTCTTC	CASSECREDEQFF
TRBJ1-2	.	TRBV5-1	TRBD1	TGCGCCAGCAGCTTGGCATCCGGACAGGGCCACCTTGGCTACACCTTC	CASSLASGQGHLGYTF
TRBJ2-5	many	TRBV2	TRBD1	TGTGCCAGCAGGGAGACAGGGTCTCGAGAGACCCAGTACTTC	CASRETGSRETQYF
TRBJ2-7	.	TRBV20-1	TRBD1	TGCAGTGCGCTAGGACAGGGATTCACCTACGAGCAGTACTTC	CSALGQGFTYEQYF
TRBJ2-6	.	TRBV6-6	.	TGTGCCAGCAACAAAATACAAGGCTCTGGGGCCAACGTCCTGACTTTC	CASNKIQGSGANVLTF
TRBJ2-7	many	TRBV9	.	TGTGCCAGCAGCGTAGGAGGTGACTCCTACGAGCAGTACTTC	CASSVGGDSYEQYF
TRBJ2-1	once	TRBV29-1	.	TGCAGCGTATTAGCGGAGCTCTACAATGAGCAGTTCTTC	CSVLAELYNEQFF
TRBJ1-1	.	TRBV12-3/TRBV12-4	.	TGTGCCAGCAGCTCACCAGGACCCGGGGACACTGAAGCTTTCTTT	CASSSPGPGDTEAFF
TRBJ2-7	many	TRBV4-1	.	TGCGCCACCGGATCGTCAGTGGCTGGGTCCGACGAGCAGTACTTC	CATGSSVAGSDEQYF
TRBJ2-7	few	TRBV11-2	.	TGTGCCAGCAGCTCAAGAGGGCGGGACGAGCAGTACTTC	CASSSRGRDEQYF
TRBJ2-7	many	TRBV6-5	.	TGTGCCAGCAGTGAATGGGCGGGCGGATCCTACGAGCAGTACTTC	CASSEWAGGSYEQYF
TRBJ1-4	many	TRBV10-3	.	TGTGCCATCGGTCGGGGAACTAATGAAAAACTGTTTTTT	CAIGRGTNEKLFF
TRBJ1-2	.	TRBV2	.	TGTGCCAGTTCACAAGCGGAACCCTATGGCTACACCTTC	CASSQAEPYGYTF
TRBJ2-7	few	TRBV27	.	TGTGCCAGCAGTTCCAGGGGAAAGCAGTACTTC	CASSSRGKQYF
TRBJ2-3	.	TRBV10-3	TRBD2	TGTGCCATAACTCCGGGACTAGCGGGTCTTCTCACAGATACGCAGTATTTT	CAITPGLAGLLTDTQYF
TRBJ1-1	many	TRBV6-5	.	TGTGCCAGCAGTTACCGTCTGGTGGGGAACACTGAAGCTTTCTTT	CASSYRLVGNTEAFF
TRBJ1-5	many	TRBV19	.	TGTGCCAGTAGTACTCGGACCAGGCGGGGAGGCCAGCCCCAGCATTTT	CASSTRTRRGGQPQHF
TRBJ1-2	many	TRBV19	TRBD1	TGTGCCAGTACCCGGGACAGGCCCCTCTATGGCTACACCTTC	CASTRDRPLYGYTF
TRBJ2-2	many	TRBV6-2/TRBV6-3	TRBD2	TGTGCCAGCAGCCTCTCGGGGGGCGGGGAGCTGTTTTTT	CASSLSGGGELFF
TRBJ2-5	.	TRBV7-9	.	TGTGCCAGCAGCGTAGAGGCCCAGTACTTC	CASSVEAQYF
TRBJ2-5	many	TRBV7-2	.	TGTGCCAGCAGCTTATTCGGGACGAGAGAAGAGACCCAGTACTTC	CASSLFGTREETQYF
TRBJ1-1	many	TRBV13	.	TGTGCCAGCAGCTCAACAGGAAAAGCTTTCTTT	CASSSTGKAFF
TRBJ1-1	.	TRBV2	TRBD1	TGTGCCAGCAGTGAAGCGGGACAGGTCTATGGCTACACTGAAGCTTTCTTT	CASSEAGQVYGYTEAFF
TRBJ1-1	many	TRBV2	.	TGTGCCAGCAGAATTACGACAGGCAACACTGAAGCTTTCTTT	CASRITTGNTEAFF
TRBJ1-1	.	TRBV2	TRBD1	TGTGCCAGCAGGACAGGGAGGGTTGGCGGAAAGAACACTGAAGCTTTCTTT	CASRTGRVGGKNTEAFF
TRBJ1-6	.	TRBV20-1	.	TGCAGTGCACCGGGGGGGGGCAATCAGCCCTATAATTCACCCCTCCACTTT	CSAPGGGNQPYNSPLHF
TRBJ1-4	.	TRBV5-1	TRBD1	TGCGCCAGCAGCTTGGGACAGGGGGCGCATGGAAAACTGTTTTTT	CASSLGQGAHGKLFF
TRBJ2-3	.	TRBV7-6	.	TGTGCCAGCAGTCTAGGGCTCTCAGATACGCAGTGTTTT	CASSLGLSDTQCF
TRBJ2-5	.	TRBV7-8	TRBD1	TGTGCCAGCAGGGGACAGCCCAACACTGAAGAGACCCAGTACTTC	CASRGQPNTEETQYF
TRBJ1-1	many	TRBV25-1	.	TGTGCCAGCAGTGAACCCCCCCGAAAGGCCAACCTTCCCACTATGAACACTGAAGCTTTCTTT	CASSEPPRKANLPTMNTEAFF
TRBJ2-7	.	TRBV20-1	TRBD2	TGCAGTGCTAGAGGTGGACTAGCGGGAATCTACGAGCAGTACTTC	CSARGGLAGIYEQYF
TRBJ1-6	few	TRBV6-1	.	TGTGCCAGCAGTTACTCCGAAACGGGGAATTCACCCCTCCACTTT	CASSYSETGNSPLHF
TRBJ2-7	many	TRBV4-1	TRBD1	TGCGCCAGCAGCCAAGTTGGTTGGACAGGGGATAACGAGCAGTACTTC	CASSQVGWTGDNEQYF
TRBJ2-7	.	TRBV2	.	TGTGCCAGCAGGAGGATGGGGGTCGAGCAGTACTTC	CASRRMGVEQYF
TRBJ1-5	many	TRBV24-1	TRBD1	TGTGCCACCAGTGATAGGGACAGGGGTTATTCACCGAATCAGCCCCAGCATTTT	CATSDRDRGYSPNQPQHF
TRBJ1-4	.	TRBV14	TRBD1	TGTGCCAGCAGCTGGGGACAGAACAATGAAAAACTGTTTTTT	CASSWGQNNEKLFF
TRBJ2-7	few	TRBV12-3/TRBV12-4	TRBD1	TGTGCCAGCAGTTCCGGGCCATGGACAGGGCTTTTCTACGAGCAGTACTTC	CASSSGPWTGLFYEQYF
TRBJ1-2	.	TRBV15	TRBD1	TGTGCCACCAGCAGAGAGAGGTGGGGCCGGACAGGGAGATATGGCTACACCTTC	CATSRERWGRTGRYGYTF